This T cell receptor (beta chain) was profiled in a study of shared T cell receptors in the human thymus. Some clones are missing from TCRdb's copy, which holds only in-frame ones; the method was immunoSEQ multiplex PCR. Among 700,000 or so clones listed, 75% to 90% were seen once. Trimming took 3 bases from V and 15 from J; bases not matched to a gene: 10. This CDR3 region has 12 residues. Germline V gives CDR1 SQVTM, CDR2 ANQGSEA. This sample also belongs to another study, concerning human thymus T cells.

This clonotype was sampled from a girl under three years old with a congenital heart defect. The specimen sequenced was thymocytes. V usage is TRBV29-1 and J usage is TRBJ2-1; TRBD1 matches 8 bases. CDR3 in amino acids: CSVERGRGRLFF. The CDR3 DNA follows: TGCAGCGTTGAGCGCGGCAGGGGGCGCCTGTTCTTC.